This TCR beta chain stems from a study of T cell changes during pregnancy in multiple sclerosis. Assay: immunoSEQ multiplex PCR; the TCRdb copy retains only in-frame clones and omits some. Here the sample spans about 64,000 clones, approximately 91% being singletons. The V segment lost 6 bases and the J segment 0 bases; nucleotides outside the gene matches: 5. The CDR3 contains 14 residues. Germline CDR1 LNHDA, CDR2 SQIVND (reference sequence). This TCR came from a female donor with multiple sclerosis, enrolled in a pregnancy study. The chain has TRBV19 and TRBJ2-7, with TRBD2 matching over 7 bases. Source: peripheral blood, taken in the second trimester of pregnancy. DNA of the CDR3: TGTGCCAGTAGCCCTAGCGGTTCCTCCTACGAGCAGTACTTC. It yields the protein CASSPSGSSYEQYF.